The clone carrying this T cell receptor (beta chain) appeared many times. These data originate in a study of human T cells and chemical hapten exposure. This sample's time point: patch test 2, 6 weeks after DPC sensitization. Treatment noted: therapeutic diphenylcyclopropenone sensitization with weekly scalp DPC. TCRdb reprocessed the RACE reads via MiXCR and lists one record per CDR3 protein. This sample yields tens of thousands of distinct CDR3 sequences, of which 8.5% to 9.5% are seen a single time; 5.5% to 7% belongs to the top ten. This TCR came from a man aged 30 to 45 with alopecia areata. Some clones in this sample may be carry-over from other donors' samples. The starting material was whole blood, obtained in connection with sensitization to the hapten diphenylcyclopropenone (DPC).

Here the CDR3 reads CSARDQGAALRDTQYF. The CDR3 nucleotides are TGCAGTGCTAGAGATCAGGGAGCGGCCCTTCGAGATACGCAGTATTTT. The chain uses TRBV20-1 and TRBJ2-3; D may match TRBD1 or TRBD2 (5 bases each). CDR3 length: 16 amino acids. V was pared by 0 bases and J by 5 bases, with 18 bases between. The V gene's germline CDR1 is DFQATT and CDR2 SNEGSKA (reference sequence).